The clone carrying this TCR beta chain was picked up one time. In the original workflow: Estimates of nucleated cell counts were drawn from the amplification of reference gene primers. Sequenced by immunoSEQ multiplex PCR; TCRdb stores in-frame clones only, minus some. D and trimming come from the DNA, and the V and J calls and clone size come from that table. The table shows a few hundred thousand clones, with over 80% occurring only once. The data originate from a study of blood T cell repertoires in COVID-19. CDR1 and CDR2 from the germline V gene are MNHEY and SMNVEV (reference sequence). This CDR3 comprises 15 residues. The V end lost 10 bases, the J end lost 0 bases, and 18 bases lay between the germline ends.

The receptor's source is a woman aged 50 to 60 with COVID-19, enrolled during active disease. Specimen: peripheral blood. V gene TRBV27 combines with J gene TRBJ1-1; a weak D match, TRBD1 (5 bases). The CDR3 reads CATRRQGTMNTEAFF. For the CDR3, the DNA is TGTGCCACGAGAAGGCAGGGCACTATGAACACTGAAGCTTTCTTT.